Listed below are T cell receptor beta chains from one sample, sequenced in a study of blood T cell repertoires in COVID-19. Profiling relied on immunoSEQ multiplex PCR, and the TCRdb table lists in-frame clones only, not all of them. Among some 240,000 clones listed, about 93% were seen once. Sequencing was performed on peripheral blood. The origin of the receptors is a man aged 55 to 70 with COVID-19, enrolled during active disease. The CDR3 runs from the conserved cysteine through the conserved F or W. The D gene is left open where the match is weak. Rows may omit the clone size; those that give it use once, few, many or a size class.

j_call d_call clone_size v_call cdr3_aa cdr3_nt
TRBJ2-3 TRBD2 NA TRBV7-3 CASSLRLAGVGDTQYF TGTGCCAGCAGCTTAAGGCTAGCGGGAGTAGGAGATACGCAGTATTTT
TRBJ2-2 TRBD2 NA TRBV3-1/TRBV3-2 CASSQGAGVGTGELFF TGTGCCAGCAGCCAAGGAGCGGGAGTGGGCACCGGGGAGCTGTTTTTT
TRBJ1-1 TRBD1 NA TRBV18 CASSPGTGSNTEAFF TGTGCCAGCTCACCAGGGACAGGGTCGAACACTGAAGCTTTCTTT
TRBJ1-1 NA NA TRBV2 CASSRGGPTEAFF TGTGCCAGCAGTAGGGGGGGACCCACTGAAGCTTTCTTT
TRBJ2-2 NA NA TRBV27 CASSSHRLGGTGELFF TGTGCCAGCAGTTCCCACAGGCTAGGCGGCACCGGGGAGCTGTTTTTT
TRBJ2-2 TRBD1 NA TRBV28 CASNSHTGQYTGELFF TGTGCCAGCAACTCCCACACGGGACAGTACACCGGGGAGCTGTTTTTT
TRBJ2-7 NA NA TRBV2 CASSEWTKPGEQYF TGTGCCAGCAGTGAGTGGACTAAACCCGGCGAGCAGTACTTC
TRBJ1-1 TRBD1 NA TRBV12-5 CASGRQGATEAFF TGTGCTAGTGGTAGACAGGGGGCCACTGAAGCTTTCTTT
TRBJ1-5 TRBD1 NA TRBV28 CASSWDRRLNQPQHF TGTGCCAGCAGTTGGGACAGGAGATTAAATCAGCCCCAGCATTTT
TRBJ2-1 TRBD1 NA TRBV5-4 CASSRDRGSYNEQFF TGTGCCAGCAGTCGGGACAGGGGCTCCTACAATGAGCAGTTCTTC
TRBJ1-1 TRBD1 NA TRBV6-5 CASSSDRGGGQEAFF TGTGCCAGCAGTTCCGACAGGGGAGGGGGACAGGAAGCTTTCTTT
TRBJ1-5 TRBD1 NA TRBV27 CASSLYGQGANSNQPQHF TGTGCCAGCAGTTTATACGGACAGGGGGCGAATAGCAATCAGCCCCAGCATTTT
TRBJ1-5 TRBD1 NA TRBV29-1 CSAGDSLNQPQHF TGCAGCGCCGGGGACAGCTTAAATCAGCCCCAGCATTTT
TRBJ1-2 TRBD1 NA TRBV7-9 CASSLERTGVYGYTF TGTGCCAGCAGCTTAGAGAGAACAGGGGTCTATGGCTACACCTTC
TRBJ2-5 NA NA TRBV29-1 CSVETAGIGQETQYF TGCAGCGTTGAAACGGCAGGGATAGGACAAGAGACCCAGTACTTC
TRBJ1-6 TRBD1 NA TRBV5-4 CASSYRGQGSPLHF TGTGCCAGCAGCTACAGGGGGCAGGGGTCACCCCTCCACTTT
TRBJ2-5 TRBD2 NA TRBV11-2 CASSLDLSGGLQETQYF TGTGCCAGCAGCTTAGACCTTAGCGGGGGGCTCCAAGAGACCCAGTACTTC
TRBJ1-1 TRBD1 NA TRBV18 CASSRSMTGQLNTEAFF TGTGCCAGCTCGCGGTCGATGACAGGGCAATTGAACACTGAAGCTTTCTTT
TRBJ1-1 NA NA TRBV30 CAWDVGQPEAFF TGTGCCTGGGATGTAGGACAGCCAGAAGCTTTCTTT
TRBJ1-1 TRBD1 NA TRBV7-8 CASGPGPPNTGGFEAFF TGTGCCAGCGGTCCCGGGCCACCCAATACAGGGGGGTTCGAAGCTTTCTTT
TRBJ2-1 TRBD1 NA TRBV25-1 CASSGMAGTGANEQFF TGTGCCAGCAGTGGAATGGCGGGGACAGGGGCGAATGAGCAGTTCTTC
TRBJ2-2 NA once TRBV6-5 CATIATSNTGELFF TGTGCCACCATAGCAACTTCGAACACCGGGGAGCTGTTTTTT